This T cell receptor beta chain stems from a study of technical replicates of blood from a few donors. The repertoire was sequenced with immunoSEQ multiplex PCR; TCRdb's copy has only in-frame clones and lacks some. Counted here are 65,000 to 95,000 clones, approximately 96% occurring once; the ten biggest clones make up approximately 0.18%. Germline lookup yields CDR1 SEHNR and CDR2 FQNEAQ (reference sequence). V dropped 4 bases and J dropped 3; count of bases not matched to a gene: 10. The CDR3 covers 17 residues. The sequenced sample was T cells isolated from PBMCs. The receptor's source is a human donor in good health. J is TRBJ2-7 and V is TRBV7-9, with 12 nucleotides matching TRBD2. CDR3 nucleotide sequence: TGTGCCAGCAGCTCCGCGGGCGGACTAGCGGGACACTACGAGCAGTACTTC. It codes for CASSSAGGLAGHYEQYF. Full variable domain (rest looked up from reference TRBV7-9 and TRBJ2-7): DTGVSQNPRHKITKRGQNVTFRCDPISEHNRLYWYRQTLGQGPEFLTYFQNEAQLEKSRLLSDRFSAERPKGSFSTLEIQRTEQGDSAMYLCASSSAGGLAGHYEQYFGPGTRLTVT.